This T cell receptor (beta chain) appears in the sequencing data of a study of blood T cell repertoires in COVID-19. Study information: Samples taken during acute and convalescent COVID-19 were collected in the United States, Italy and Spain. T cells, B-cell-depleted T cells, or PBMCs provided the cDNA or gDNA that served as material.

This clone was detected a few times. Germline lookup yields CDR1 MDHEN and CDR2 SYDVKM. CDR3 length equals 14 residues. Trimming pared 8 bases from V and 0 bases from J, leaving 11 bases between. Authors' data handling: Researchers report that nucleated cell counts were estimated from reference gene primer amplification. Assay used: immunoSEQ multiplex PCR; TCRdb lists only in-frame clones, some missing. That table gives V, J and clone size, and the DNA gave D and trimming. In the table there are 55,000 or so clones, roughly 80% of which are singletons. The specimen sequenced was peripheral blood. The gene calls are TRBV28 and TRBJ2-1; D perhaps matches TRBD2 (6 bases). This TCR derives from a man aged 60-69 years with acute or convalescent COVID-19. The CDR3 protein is CASLGTPSYNEQFF. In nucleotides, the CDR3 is TGTGCCAGCCTAGGGACTCCCTCCTACAATGAGCAGTTCTTC.